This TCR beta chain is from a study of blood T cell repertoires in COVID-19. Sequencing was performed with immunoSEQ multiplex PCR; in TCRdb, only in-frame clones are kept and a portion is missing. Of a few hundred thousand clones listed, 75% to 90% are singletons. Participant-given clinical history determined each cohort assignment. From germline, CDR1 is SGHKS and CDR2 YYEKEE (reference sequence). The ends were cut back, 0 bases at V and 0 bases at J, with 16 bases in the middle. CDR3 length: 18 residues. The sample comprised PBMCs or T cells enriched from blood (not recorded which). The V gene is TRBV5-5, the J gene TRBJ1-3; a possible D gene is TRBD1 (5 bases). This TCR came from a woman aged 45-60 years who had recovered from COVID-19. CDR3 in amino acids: CASSLEARQLLSGNTIYF. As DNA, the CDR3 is TGTGCCAGCAGCTTGGAGGCGAGACAGCTTCTCTCTGGAAACACCATATATTTT.